These 29 T cell receptor beta chains were sequenced from one sample in a study of cytomegalovirus exposure and HLA in healthy donors. 60 Vbeta and 13 Jbeta primers were used in PCR. The repertoire was sequenced with immunoSEQ multiplex PCR; TCRdb's copy has only in-frame clones and lacks some. The sample lists around 170,000 clones, 70% to 85% seen once, with about 1.5% in the top ten. Sequencing was carried out using PBMCs. These receptors were collected from a man aged 18 to 29 in good health and CMV-seronegative.

This clone was recorded a few times. The chain combines TRBV4-3 with TRBJ2-3; a weak D match, TRBD2 (6 bases). The CDR3 runs to 16 residues. Trimming pared 1 base from V and 2 bases from J, leaving 13 bases between. Germline values: CDR1 LGHNA, CDR2 YSLEER. CDR3 coding DNA: TGCGCCAGCAGCCAAGCCCGGGACTCTGTCACAGATACGCAGTATTTT. Residues: CASSQARDSVTDTQYF.

The chain's CDR3 is CASSLVALNTGELFF. CDR3 nucleotide sequence: TGTGCCAGCAGCTTGGTAGCGCTAAACACCGGGGAGCTGTTTTTT. This chain uses TRBV11-3 with TRBJ2-2, with D tentatively TRBD2 (5 bases). The CDR3 is 15 residues long. Germline CDR1 SGHNT, CDR2 YENEEA. V dropped 3 bases and J dropped 2 bases, with 10 bases sitting between them.

The chain employs TRBV5-4 and TRBJ2-7; 11 bases fit TRBD2. Looked up from germline, CDR1 is SGHNT and CDR2 is YYREEE (reference sequence). Trimming at V came to 4 bases and at J to 2 bases, leaving 8 bases not matched to a gene. The CDR3 has 16 residues. The CDR3 sequence: CASSEGLADTTYEQYF. Here the CDR3 DNA reads TGTGCCAGCAGCGAGGGACTAGCGGACACCACCTACGAGCAGTACTTC.

The chain joins TRBV5-6 to TRBJ2-2, with TRBD2 matching over 13 bases. The CDR3 length is 16 residues. Trimming removed 4 bases from V and 3 bases from J; junction bases left unmatched: 3. The germline CDR1 and CDR2 sequences are SGHDT and YYEEEE. CDR3 bases: TGTGCCAGCAGCATGGGACTAGCGGGGTACACCGGGGAGCTGTTTTTT. It encodes CASSMGLAGYTGELFF.

This clone was observed a few times. This chain connects TRBV5-4 to TRBJ2-5, with D perhaps TRBD1 (6 bases). CDR3 length equals 14 residues. V lost 5 bases and J lost 4, with 15 bases in between. Germline V gene lookup returns CDR1 SGHNT and CDR2 YYREEE (reference sequence). The DNA of the CDR3 is TGTGCCAGCAGTCCGACAGGCCCGGGAGAGACCCAGTACTTC. As protein: CASSPTGPGETQYF.

In its sample, this clone was seen a few times. V and J are TRBV6-5 and TRBJ1-6; weak D call: TRBD1 (6 bases). The V end lost 6 bases, the J end lost 5 bases, and 14 bases lay between the germline ends. CDR3 length: 15 residues. Germline V lookup: CDR1 MNHEY, CDR2 SVGAGI. DNA of the CDR3: TGTGCCAGCAGCGGGTCCGGGGGGCATAATTCACCCCTCCACTTT. This sequence encodes CASSGSGGHNSPLHF.

The chain joins TRBV5-5 to TRBJ2-3, with 12 bases lining up with TRBD2. CDR1 is SGHKS and CDR2 is YYEKEE in the germline V gene (reference sequence). Trimming removed 0 bases from V and 2 bases from J; junction bases left unmatched: 1. This CDR3 spans 16 amino acids. The CDR3 DNA is TGTGCCAGCAGCTTGGGACTAGCGGGGGCCACAGATACGCAGTATTTT. Translation gives CASSLGLAGATDTQYF.

V usage is TRBV5-8 and J usage is TRBJ1-1, with a tentative D call TRBD1 (6 bases). The CDR3 sequence is 17 residues long. Trimming pared 4 bases from V and 2 bases from J, leaving 21 bases between. Germline loops: CDR1 SGHTS, CDR2 YDEGEE. The DNA of the CDR3 is TGTGCCAGCAGCCGGTTTACGTCCGGGGGGGCAAACACTGAAGCTTTCTTT. Residues: CASSRFTSGGANTEAFF. The complete variable domain, with remaining parts taken from reference TRBV5-8 and TRBJ1-1, reads EAGVTQSPTHLIKTRGQQATLRCSPISGHTSVYWYQQALGLGLQFLLWYDEGEERNRGNFPPRFSGRQFPNYSSELNVNALELEDSALYLCASSRFTSGGANTEAFFGQGTRLTVV.

There are a few counts of this clone. This chain links TRBV11-2 with TRBJ2-7; 9 nucleotides line up with TRBD1. This CDR3 is 14 amino acids long. Losses at the gene ends were 3 bases for V and 3 bases for J; bases not matched to a gene: 3. Per the germline V gene, CDR1 is SGHAT and CDR2 is FQNNGV. CDR3 protein: CASSLGTGYYEQYF. The DNA of the CDR3 is TGTGCCAGCAGCTTGGGGACAGGGTACTACGAGCAGTACTTC.

V and J are TRBV7-9 and TRBJ2-3, with 12 bases matching TRBD2. The CDR3 length is 17 residues. The ends lost 5 bases at V and 0 bases at J; junction bases unmatched: 6. In germline, CDR1 is SEHNR, CDR2 FQNEAQ (reference sequence). The CDR3 DNA reads as TGTGCCAGCAGCACAACCGGACTAGCGGGGAGCACAGATACGCAGTATTTT. The encoded protein is CASSTTGLAGSTDTQYF.

The V and J genes are TRBV4-3 and TRBJ2-7; tentative D call: TRBD2 (7 bases). Germline values: CDR1 LGHNA, CDR2 YSLEER. V gave up 0 bases and J gave up 4 bases, with 13 bases separating them. This CDR3 is built from 15 residues. The CDR3 sequence is CASSQDSKGGYEQYF. The CDR3 nucleotides read TGCGCCAGCAGCCAAGATTCGAAGGGGGGGTACGAGCAGTACTTC.

The chain joins TRBV6-1 to TRBJ2-6, with TRBD1 as a possible D gene (6 bases). The CDR3 covers 17 residues. Germline V gene data show CDR1 as MNHNS and CDR2 as SASEGT. V shed 3 bases and J shed 4 bases, with 16 bases lying between them. This chain's CDR3 is CASSDPFTGTGANVLTF. The CDR3 nucleotides read TGTGCCAGCAGTGATCCTTTTACAGGGACCGGGGCCAACGTCCTGACTTTC.

The genes are TRBV19 and TRBJ2-2; 7 positions match TRBD1. CDR1 LNHDA and CDR2 SQIVND come from the germline V gene (reference sequence). This CDR3 has 15 residues. The trim removed 10 bases at V and 4 bases at J, leaving 12 bases unmatched. The CDR3 region is CATPKRGQSTGELFF. DNA for the CDR3: TGTGCCACCCCAAAGAGGGGGCAGAGCACCGGGGAGCTGTTTTTT.

This clone has just a few counts. The V call is TRBV27, the J call TRBJ2-7, with 9 bases lining up with TRBD1. Germline CDR1 is MNHEY and CDR2 is SMNVEV (reference sequence). The CDR3 contains 15 residues. V gave up 6 bases and J gave up 0 bases; unmatched junction bases: 6. The CDR3 DNA sequence: TGTGCCAGCAGGACCACAGGGGGCCGCTCCTACGAGCAGTACTTC. Encoded protein: CASRTTGGRSYEQYF.

This rearrangement joins TRBV6-1 to TRBJ1-1; no clear D. Germline V gene sequence: CDR1 MNHNS, CDR2 SASEGT. The CDR3 covers 14 residues. The V end was cut by 1 base, the J end by 4 bases, with 10 bases between. The CDR3, as DNA: TGTGCCAGCAGTGAAGGGAGGACGAGCACTGAAGCTTTCTTT. Protein: CASSEGRTSTEAFF.

This clone appeared a few times. J is TRBJ2-1 and V is TRBV7-3; weak D call: TRBD1 (5 bases). The germline V and J ends were trimmed by 2 bases and 2 bases, with 10 bases remaining between them. This CDR3 has 15 amino acids. Germline CDR1 and CDR2: SGHTA and FQGTGA. The CDR3 sequence: CASSLEGAPYNEQFF. The CDR3 region has the DNA TGTGCCAGCAGCTTAGAAGGGGCGCCCTACAATGAGCAGTTCTTC.

The rearrangement uses TRBV5-1 and TRBJ2-5, with a weak D call TRBD2 (6 bases). V was cut by 4 bases and J by 5 bases, with 15 bases left in between. The CDR3 is 14 amino acids. CDR1 SGHRS and CDR2 YFSETQ come from the germline V gene. CDR3 DNA sequence: TGCGCCAGCAGCCCCGTCGGGAGATGGGAGACCCAGTACTTC. It translates to CASSPVGRWETQYF.

This clone was seen more than once but under ten times. This chain uses TRBV7-2 with TRBJ2-1; 15 bases line up with TRBD2. J was trimmed by 12 bases and V by 5 bases; bases with no gene match: 11. The CDR3 is 16 amino acids. The germline gives CDR1 SGHTA, CDR2 FQGNSA. The CDR3 loop is CASSLGRTSGGDGQFF. Here the CDR3 DNA reads TGTGCCAGCAGCCTTGGCCGGACTAGCGGGGGGGACGGGCAGTTCTTC.

V gene TRBV5-4 combines with J gene TRBJ1-2; D gene ambiguous. CDR1 and CDR2 (germline): SGHNT, YYREEE (reference sequence). The CDR3 loop spans 12 amino acids. V was pared by 0 bases and J by 7 bases, with 7 bases between. CDR3 nucleotide sequence: TGTGCCAGCAGCTTGGGATTCAGTGGCTACACCTTC. Encoded protein: CASSLGFSGYTF. Full variable domain (missing parts from reference TRBV5-4 and TRBJ1-2): ETGVTQSPTHLIKTRGQQVTLRCSSQSGHNTVSWYQQALGQGPQFIFQYYREEENGRGNFPPRFSGLQFPNYSSELNVNALELDDSALYLCASSLGFSGYTFGSGTRLTVV.

The chain is built from TRBV5-5 and TRBJ1-2, with unresolved D. CDR3 length equals 15 residues. Germline CDR1 is SGHKS and CDR2 is YYEKEE (reference sequence). Trimming removed 0 bases at V and 10 bases at J, with 19 bases between. Here the CDR3 reads CASSLAQVLTTYYTF. CDR3 bases: TGTGCCAGCAGCTTGGCTCAGGTCCTGACGACGTACTACACCTTC.

The genes are TRBV6-1 and TRBJ1-2; D is ambiguous. The CDR3 length is 14 residues. Trimming removed 4 bases at V and 2 bases at J, with 11 bases between. Germline V gene sequence: CDR1 MNHNS, CDR2 SASEGT. The CDR3, as DNA: TGTGCCAGCAGTGGTCGGGGATTAAACTATGGCTACACCTTC. Translating it yields CASSGRGLNYGYTF.

V is TRBV7-9 and J is TRBJ1-4; D gene ambiguous. Germline V lookup: CDR1 SEHNR, CDR2 FQNEAQ (reference sequence). Trimming stripped 5 bases from V and 8 bases from J, with 9 bases between. This CDR3 contains 12 residues. The CDR3: CASSGFGEKLFF. The CDR3 DNA reads TGTGCCAGCAGCGGCTTCGGGGAAAAACTGTTTTTT.

The chain links TRBV25-1 to TRBJ1-4, with D possibly matching TRBD1 (5 bases). Germline assignment: CDR1 MGHDK and CDR2 SYGVNS. The CDR3 is 14 residues long. The ends were cut back, 5 bases at V and 6 bases at J, with 13 bases in the middle. This chain's CDR3 is CASSRWGEYEKLFF. Written as DNA, the CDR3 is TGTGCCAGCAGTCGGTGGGGGGAATATGAAAAACTGTTTTTT. The whole variable domain, remainder taken from reference TRBV25-1 and TRBJ1-4, is EADIYQTPRYLVIGTGKKITLECSQTMGHDKMYWYQQDPGMELHLIHYSYGVNSTEKGDLSSESTVSRIRTEHFPLTLESARPSHTSQYLCASSRWGEYEKLFFGSGTQLSVL.

The chain's CDR3 is CASSSGTRYEQYF. The CDR3 DNA is TGTGCCAGCAGCTCCGGGACAAGGTACGAGCAGTACTTC. The V and J genes are TRBV11-3 and TRBJ2-7; TRBD1 is a possible D gene (6 bases). Germline CDR1 and CDR2: SGHNT and YENEEA. The CDR3 extends over 13 amino acids. Trimming left V 4 bases short and J 4 bases short, with 11 bases between.

This CDR3 is CASSYGLAALNEQFF. DNA of the CDR3: TGTGCCAGCAGTTACGGACTAGCGGCCCTCAATGAGCAGTTCTTC. The chain uses TRBV6-6 and TRBJ2-1; 10 bases map to TRBD2. V shed 2 bases, J shed 6 bases, and the junction held 4 bases outside the gene matches. CDR1 MNHNY and CDR2 SVGAGI come from the germline V gene (reference sequence). The CDR3 runs 15 residues.

The rearrangement joins TRBV2 to TRBJ2-7, with D perhaps matching TRBD2 (7 bases). The V and J ends lost 11 bases and 4 bases respectively, with 18 bases between them. The length of the CDR3 is 13 residues. The germline V gene encodes CDR1 SNHLY and CDR2 FYNNEI. The CDR3 DNA is TGTGCCTCTGCGGGGGCGGGGAATTACGAGCAGTACTTC. Its translation is CASAGAGNYEQYF.

The V gene is TRBV27, the J gene TRBJ2-1; 12 bases agree with TRBD2. The CDR3 sequence is 15 residues long. Germline values: CDR1 MNHEY, CDR2 SMNVEV (reference sequence). V lost 5 bases and J lost 8; bases outside the gene matches: 7. The CDR3 protein is CASSTLAGGIHEQFF. The DNA of the CDR3 is TGTGCCAGCAGTACACTAGCGGGGGGAATCCATGAGCAGTTCTTC.

Regarding this clone: Other DNA sequences in this specimen translate into the identical CDR3. The chain joins TRBV7-6 to TRBJ2-7; 12 positions match TRBD1. V lost 5 bases, J lost 3 bases, and 5 bases stayed unmatched. This CDR3 is 15 amino acids long. Germline V CDR1 and CDR2: SGHVS, FNYEAQ. CDR3 sequence: CASSDGTGGIYEQYF. In DNA, the CDR3 is TGTGCCAGCAGCGACGGGACAGGGGGCATCTACGAGCAGTACTTC. Full variable domain (missing parts from reference TRBV7-6 and TRBJ2-7): GAGVSQSPRYKVTKRGQDVALRCDPISGHVSLYWYRQALGQGPEFLTYFNYEAQQDKSGLPNDRFSAERPEGSISTLTIQRTEQRDSAMYRCASSDGTGGIYEQYFGPGTRLTVT.

The chain uses TRBV7-9 and TRBJ2-5, with 10 bases matching TRBD2. After removal of 2 bases from V and 5 bases from J, the junction contained 8 bases not matched to a gene. CDR1 and CDR2 (germline): SEHNR, FQNEAQ (reference sequence). The CDR3 runs 16 residues. CDR3 region: CASSLLPSGGFETQYF. The CDR3, as DNA: TGTGCCAGCAGCTTACTCCCTAGCGGGGGTTTCGAGACCCAGTACTTC.